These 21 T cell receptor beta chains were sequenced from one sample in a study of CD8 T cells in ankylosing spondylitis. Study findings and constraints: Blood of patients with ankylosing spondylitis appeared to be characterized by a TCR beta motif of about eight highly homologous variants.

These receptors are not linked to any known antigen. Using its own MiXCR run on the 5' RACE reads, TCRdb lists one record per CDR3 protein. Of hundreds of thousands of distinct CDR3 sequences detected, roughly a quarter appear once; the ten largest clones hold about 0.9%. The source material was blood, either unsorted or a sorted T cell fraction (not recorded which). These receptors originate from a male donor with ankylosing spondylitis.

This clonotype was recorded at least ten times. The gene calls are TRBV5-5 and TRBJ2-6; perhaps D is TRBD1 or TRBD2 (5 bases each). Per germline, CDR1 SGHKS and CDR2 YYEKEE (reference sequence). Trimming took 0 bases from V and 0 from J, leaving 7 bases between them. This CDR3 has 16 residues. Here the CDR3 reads CASSLAGTSGANVLTF. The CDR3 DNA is TGTGCCAGCAGCTTGGCAGGGACCTCTGGGGCCAACGTCCTGACTTTC.

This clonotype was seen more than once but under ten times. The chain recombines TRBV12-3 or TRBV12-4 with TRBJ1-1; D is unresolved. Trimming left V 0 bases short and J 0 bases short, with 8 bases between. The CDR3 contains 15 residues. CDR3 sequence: CASSLAWEVNTEAFF. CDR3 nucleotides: TGTGCCAGCAGTTTAGCTTGGGAGGTGAACACTGAAGCTTTCTTT.

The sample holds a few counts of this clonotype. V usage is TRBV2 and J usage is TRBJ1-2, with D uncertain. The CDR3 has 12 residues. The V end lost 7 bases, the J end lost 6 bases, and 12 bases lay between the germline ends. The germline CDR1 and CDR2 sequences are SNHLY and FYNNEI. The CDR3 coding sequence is TGTGCCAGCAATTACCTTGGGGATGGCTACACCTTC. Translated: CASNYLGDGYTF.

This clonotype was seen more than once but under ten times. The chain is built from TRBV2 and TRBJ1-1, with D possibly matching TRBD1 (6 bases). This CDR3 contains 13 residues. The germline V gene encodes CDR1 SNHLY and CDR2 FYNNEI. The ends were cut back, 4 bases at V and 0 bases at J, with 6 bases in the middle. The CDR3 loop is CASSGQVNTEAFF. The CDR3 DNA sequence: TGTGCCAGCAGTGGACAGGTGAACACTGAAGCTTTCTTT. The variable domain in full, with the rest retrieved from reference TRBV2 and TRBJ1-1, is EPEVTQTPSHQVTQMGQEVILRCVPISNHLYFYWYRQILGQKVEFLVSFYNNEISEKSEIFDDQFSVERPDGSNFTLKIRSTKLEDSAMYFCASSGQVNTEAFFGQGTRLTVV.

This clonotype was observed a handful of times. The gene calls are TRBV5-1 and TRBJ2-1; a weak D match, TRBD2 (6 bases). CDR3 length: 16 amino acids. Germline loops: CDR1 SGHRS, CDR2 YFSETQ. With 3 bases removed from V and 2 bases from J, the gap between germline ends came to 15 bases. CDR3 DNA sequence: TGCGCCAGCAGCTCCGTCGGGAGTACGACCTACAATGAGCAGTTCTTC. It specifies CASSSVGSTTYNEQFF. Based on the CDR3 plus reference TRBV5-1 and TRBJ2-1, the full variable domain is KAGVTQTPRYLIKTRGQQVTLSCSPISGHRSVSWYQQTPGQGLQFLFEYFSETQRNKGNFPGRFSGRQFSNSRSEMNVSTLELGDSALYLCASSSVGSTTYNEQFFGPGTRLTVL.

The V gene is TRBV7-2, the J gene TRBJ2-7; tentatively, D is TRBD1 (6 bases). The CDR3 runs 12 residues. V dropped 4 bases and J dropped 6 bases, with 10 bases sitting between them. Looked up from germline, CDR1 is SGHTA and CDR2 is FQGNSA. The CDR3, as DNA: TGTGCCAGCAGCTCCTACAGGGCCGAGCAGTACTTC. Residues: CASSSYRAEQYF.

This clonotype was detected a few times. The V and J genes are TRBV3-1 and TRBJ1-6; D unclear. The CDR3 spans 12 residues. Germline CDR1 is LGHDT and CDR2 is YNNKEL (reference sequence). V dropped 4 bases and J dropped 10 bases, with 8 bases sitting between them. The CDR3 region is CASSREASPLHF. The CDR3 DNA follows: TGTGCCAGCAGCCGCGAGGCCTCACCCCTCCACTTT.

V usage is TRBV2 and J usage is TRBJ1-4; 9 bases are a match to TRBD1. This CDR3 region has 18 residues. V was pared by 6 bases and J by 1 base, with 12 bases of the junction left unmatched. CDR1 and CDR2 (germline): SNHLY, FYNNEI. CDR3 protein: CASRSLRDRARTNEKLFF. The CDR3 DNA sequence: TGTGCCAGCAGATCACTCCGGGACAGGGCACGAACTAATGAAAAACTGTTTTTT. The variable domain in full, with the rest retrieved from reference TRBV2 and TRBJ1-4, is EPEVTQTPSHQVTQMGQEVILRCVPISNHLYFYWYRQILGQKVEFLVSFYNNEISEKSEIFDDQFSVERPDGSNFTLKIRSTKLEDSAMYFCASRSLRDRARTNEKLFFGSGTQLSVL.

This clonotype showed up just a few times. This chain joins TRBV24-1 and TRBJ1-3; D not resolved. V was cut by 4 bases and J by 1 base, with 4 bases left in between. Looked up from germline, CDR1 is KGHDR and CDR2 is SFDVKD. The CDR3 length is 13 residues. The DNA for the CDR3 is TGTGCCACCAGTGACCGGTCTGGAAACACCATATATTTT. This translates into CATSDRSGNTIYF.

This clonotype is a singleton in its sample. The CDR3 DNA sequence: TGTGCCAGCAGTGAAGCGCTTATAGGGGGCAGCACTGAAGCTTTCTTT. This gives the protein CASSEALIGGSTEAFF. V gene TRBV6-1 combines with J gene TRBJ1-1; 7 bases agree with TRBD1. V was clipped by 0 bases and J by 4 bases; unmatched bases: 8. The CDR3 loop spans 16 amino acids. In germline, CDR1 is MNHNS, CDR2 SASEGT.

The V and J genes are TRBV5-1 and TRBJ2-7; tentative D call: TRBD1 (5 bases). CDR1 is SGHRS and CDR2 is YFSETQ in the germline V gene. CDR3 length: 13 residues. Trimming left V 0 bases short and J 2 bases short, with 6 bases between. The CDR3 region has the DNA TGCGCCAGCAGCTTGGAGGGGACCTACGAGCAGTACTTC. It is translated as CASSLEGTYEQYF. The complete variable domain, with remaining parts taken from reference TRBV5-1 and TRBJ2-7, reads KAGVTQTPRYLIKTRGQQVTLSCSPISGHRSVSWYQQTPGQGLQFLFEYFSETQRNKGNFPGRFSGRQFSNSRSEMNVSTLELGDSALYLCASSLEGTYEQYFGPGTRLTVT.

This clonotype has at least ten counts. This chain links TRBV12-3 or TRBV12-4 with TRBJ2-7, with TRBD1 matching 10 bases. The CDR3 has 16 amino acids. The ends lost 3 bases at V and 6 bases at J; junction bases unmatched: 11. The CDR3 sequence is CASSLDRGYSPSEQYV. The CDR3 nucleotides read TGTGCCAGCAGTTTGGACAGGGGGTATTCTCCTAGCGAGCAGTACGTC.

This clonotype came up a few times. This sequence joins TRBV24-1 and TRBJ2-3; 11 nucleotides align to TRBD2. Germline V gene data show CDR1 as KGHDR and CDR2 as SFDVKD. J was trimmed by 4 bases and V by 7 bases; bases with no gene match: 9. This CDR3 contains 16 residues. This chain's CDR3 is CATRDTSGRSPDTQYF. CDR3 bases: TGTGCCACCAGGGATACTAGCGGGAGATCCCCAGATACGCAGTATTTT.

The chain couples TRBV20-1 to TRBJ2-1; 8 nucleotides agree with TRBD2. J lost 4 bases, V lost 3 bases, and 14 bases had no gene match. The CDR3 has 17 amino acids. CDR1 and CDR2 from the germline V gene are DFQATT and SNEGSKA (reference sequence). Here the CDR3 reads CSASGSSSGITYNEQFF. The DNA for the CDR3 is TGCAGTGCTAGTGGGAGTAGTAGCGGGATTACGTACAATGAGCAGTTCTTC.

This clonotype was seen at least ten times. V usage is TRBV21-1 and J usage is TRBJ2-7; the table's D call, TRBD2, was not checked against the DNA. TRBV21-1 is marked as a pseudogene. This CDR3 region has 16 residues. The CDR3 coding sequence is TGTGCCAGCAGGGAAGGCGAGCGGGAGATAACCTACGAGCAGTACGTC. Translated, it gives CASREGEREITYEQYV.

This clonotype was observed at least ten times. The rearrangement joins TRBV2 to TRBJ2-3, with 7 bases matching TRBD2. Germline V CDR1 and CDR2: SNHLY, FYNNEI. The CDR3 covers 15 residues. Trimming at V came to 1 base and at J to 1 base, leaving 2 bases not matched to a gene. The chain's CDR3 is CASSEVTSGTDTQYF. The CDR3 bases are TGTGCCAGCAGTGAAGTTACTAGCGGCACAGATACGCAGTATTTT.

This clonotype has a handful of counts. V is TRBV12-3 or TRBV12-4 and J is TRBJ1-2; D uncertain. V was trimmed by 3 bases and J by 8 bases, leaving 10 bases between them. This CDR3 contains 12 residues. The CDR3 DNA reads TGTGCCAGCAGTTTGGTGGAGAGAGGCTACACCTTC. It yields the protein CASSLVERGYTF.

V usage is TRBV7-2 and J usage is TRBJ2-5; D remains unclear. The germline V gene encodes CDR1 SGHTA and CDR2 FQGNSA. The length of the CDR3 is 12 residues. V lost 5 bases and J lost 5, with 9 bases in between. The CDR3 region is CASSRLGETQYF. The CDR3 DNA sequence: TGTGCCAGCAGCCGACTCGGGGAGACCCAGTACTTC.

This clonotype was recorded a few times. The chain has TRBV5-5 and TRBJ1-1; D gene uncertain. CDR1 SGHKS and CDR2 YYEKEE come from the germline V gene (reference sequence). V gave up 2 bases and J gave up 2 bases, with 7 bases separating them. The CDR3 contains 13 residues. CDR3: CASSFSPNTEAFF. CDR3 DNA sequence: TGTGCCAGCAGCTTCTCCCCCAACACTGAAGCTTTCTTT.

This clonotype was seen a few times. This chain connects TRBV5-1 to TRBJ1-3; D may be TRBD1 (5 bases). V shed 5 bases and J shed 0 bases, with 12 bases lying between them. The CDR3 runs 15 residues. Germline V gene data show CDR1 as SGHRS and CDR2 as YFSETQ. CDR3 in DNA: TGCGCCAGCAGATCCGGGACTGACTCTGGAAACACCATATATTTT. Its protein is CASRSGTDSGNTIYF.

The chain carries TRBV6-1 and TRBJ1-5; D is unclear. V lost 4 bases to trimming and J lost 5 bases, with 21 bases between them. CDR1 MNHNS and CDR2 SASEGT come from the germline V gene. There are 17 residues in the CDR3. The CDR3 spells CASSASVGSRADQPQHF. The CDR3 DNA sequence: TGTGCCAGCAGTGCAAGCGTGGGGTCGAGGGCTGATCAGCCCCAGCATTTT.